This T cell receptor (beta chain) originates from a study of OX40 agonist ivuxolimab in advanced cancers. Clones were sequenced by immunoSEQ multiplex PCR, and TCRdb holds only the in-frame ones, with some missing. The sample has roughly 55,000 clones, approximately 80% seen once. This CDR3 contains 15 residues. The TCR originated in an adult with an advanced solid tumor such as melanoma, head and neck, liver or kidney cancer. The genes are TRBV21-1 and TRBJ1-2; no DNA check was done on the table's D call, TRBD1. TRBV21-1 is classified as a pseudogene. The sample consisted of CD4+ or CD8+ T cells sorted from blood, taken in a trial of the OX40 agonist ivuxolimab. In DNA form, the CDR3 reads TGTGCCAGCAGCCCTCATATAAGGGGGAACTATGGCTACACCTTC. This sequence encodes CASSPHIRGNYGYTF.